This T cell receptor beta chain originates from a study of blood T cell repertoires in COVID-19. About the study: Collection of acute and convalescent COVID-19 samples took place in the United States, Italy and Spain. T cells, B-cell-depleted T cells, or PBMCs provided the cDNA or gDNA that served as material.

V was pared by 2 bases and J by 9 bases, with 8 bases between. CDR1 and CDR2 (germline): LNHNV, YYDKDF (reference sequence). The CDR3 covers 12 residues. Per the study methods: From reference gene primer amplification, estimates of nucleated cell counts were derived. Generated by immunoSEQ multiplex PCR, the TCRdb table keeps only in-frame clones and is missing some. The V and J calls and clone size come from that table; D and trimming were worked out from the DNA. The sample contains under 250,000 clones, roughly 81% of which appear only once. The clonotype comes from a woman aged 45-59 years with active or convalescent COVID-19. Sample: peripheral blood. The chain couples TRBV15 to TRBJ1-3; D not resolved. The CDR3 protein is CATSRPSPTIYF. The CDR3 bases are TGTGCCACCAGCAGACCCTCTCCCACCATATATTTT.